This is a list of T cell receptor beta chains from one sample in a study of blood T cell repertoires in COVID-19. This table comes from immunoSEQ multiplex PCR, and its TCRdb copy is limited to in-frame clones, with some not included. The sample includes about 400,000 clones, roughly 86% of them seen just once. The sample was PBMCs or T cells enriched from blood (not recorded which). These receptors came from a woman under 40 who had recovered from COVID-19. Both conserved end residues are part of each CDR3. A D gene is named only where the DNA matches it firmly. A row's size may be missing; if present it is once, few, many or a size class.

j_call d_call clone_size v_call cdr3_aa cdr3_nt
TRBJ1-5 TRBD1 . TRBV19 CASTRTGSNQPQHF TGTGCCAGTACCCGGACAGGGAGCAATCAGCCCCAGCATTTT
TRBJ2-5 . once TRBV28 CASYSQGTVETQYF TGTGCCAGCTATTCGCAGGGAACAGTGGAGACCCAGTACTTC
TRBJ1-5 . . TRBV6-1 CASSEIRGNQPQHF TGTGCCAGCAGTGAAATCCGGGGTAATCAGCCCCAGCATTTT
TRBJ2-4 TRBD1 . TRBV5-1 CASSDRGLSKNIQYF TGCGCCAGCAGCGACAGGGGTTTGTCCAAAAACATTCAGTACTTC
TRBJ2-7 TRBD1 . TRBV29-1 CSVVGGKDRGHEQYF TGCAGCGTTGTTGGTGGTAAGGACAGGGGCCACGAGCAGTACTTC
TRBJ1-2 . . TRBV5-1 CASSEDSFGYTF TGCGCCAGCAGCGAGGACAGTTTTGGCTACACCTTC
TRBJ1-2 TRBD1 . TRBV3-1/TRBV3-2 CASSTRQGTYGYTF TGTGCCAGCAGCACCCGACAGGGTACCTATGGCTACACCTTC
TRBJ2-6 TRBD1 medium-sized TRBV3-1/TRBV3-2 CASSQDGDGTVEYSGANVLTF TGTGCCAGCAGCCAAGATGGGGATGGGACAGTAGAGTACTCTGGGGCCAACGTCCTGACTTTC
TRBJ1-5 . . TRBV5-4 CASSKYPDQPQHF TGTGCCAGCAGCAAATATCCGGATCAGCCCCAGCATTTT
TRBJ1-6 . . TRBV19 CASSTLPRDIGPNSPLHF TGTGCCAGTAGTACGCTTCCCCGGGACATCGGCCCGAATTCACCCCTCCACTTT
TRBJ2-7 . . TRBV7-2 CASSLTGSFRASSF TGTGCCAGCAGCTTAACAGGTTCTTTTAGAGCTTCGTCATTC
TRBJ2-6 TRBD1 . TRBV6-2/TRBV6-3 CASSQIQGGFVSGANVLTF TGTGCCAGCAGCCAGATACAGGGGGGCTTTGTTTCTGGGGCCAACGTCCTGACTTTC
TRBJ2-1 . . TRBV7-9 CASSDTGTNFNEQFF TGTGCCAGCAGCGATACAGGGACCAATTTCAATGAGCAGTTCTTC
TRBJ2-7 . . TRBV3-1/TRBV3-2 CASSQGWTTYEQYF TGTGCCAGCAGCCAAGGCTGGACTACCTACGAGCAGTACTTC
TRBJ2-3 TRBD2 . TRBV18 CASSPQRGGTDTQYF TGTGCCAGCTCACCGCAGCGGGGGGGCACAGATACGCAGTATTTT
TRBJ2-1 . . TRBV5-1 CASSLVDIYNEQFF TGCGCCAGCAGCTTGGTCGACATTTACAATGAGCAGTTCTTC
TRBJ2-7 TRBD2 . TRBV19 CARSTSGRLEQYF TGTGCCAGGTCGACTAGCGGGAGGCTCGAGCAGTACTTC
TRBJ1-5 TRBD1 once TRBV5-1 CASSFDGDREPQHF TGCGCCAGCAGCTTCGACGGGGACAGGGAGCCCCAGCATTTT
TRBJ2-5 . few TRBV18 CASSMTAQETQYF TGTGCCAGCTCAATGACAGCGCAAGAGACCCAGTACTTC
TRBJ2-7 TRBD2 . TRBV10-1 CASSESSLAGGEQYF TGCGCCAGCAGTGAGTCGTCACTAGCGGGAGGGGAGCAGTACTTC
TRBJ2-7 TRBD1 once TRBV27 CASSSLGQGMIYEQYF TGTGCCAGCAGTTCCCTGGGACAGGGGATGATCTACGAGCAGTACTTC
TRBJ1-1 . . TRBV29-1 CSVEFPGRGNTEAFF TGCAGCGTTGAGTTTCCCGGGCGGGGGAACACTGAAGCTTTCTTT
TRBJ1-1 . once TRBV6-2/TRBV6-3 CASSYSRRVFHTEAFF TGTGCCAGCAGTTACTCCCGACGGGTGTTTCATACTGAAGCTTTCTTT
TRBJ1-1 TRBD1 . TRBV5-1 CASSKGQGANTEAFF TGCGCCAGCAGTAAGGGACAGGGGGCGAACACTGAAGCTTTCTTT
TRBJ2-1 . . TRBV23-1 CASSQSSPPRAYNEQFF TGCGCCAGCAGTCAATCAAGTCCACCCAGGGCCTACAATGAGCAGTTCTTC
TRBJ1-2 TRBD1 . TRBV10-3 CAITGGEDGYTF TGTGCCATAACAGGGGGCGAAGATGGCTACACCTTC
TRBJ2-7 . . TRBV18 CASSPPNRPLEQYF TGTGCCAGCTCACCGCCGAACAGGCCCTTGGAGCAGTACTTC
TRBJ1-1 . . TRBV7-3 CASSLRPGVWGTEAFF TGTGCCAGCAGCTTAAGGCCGGGAGTTTGGGGCACTGAAGCTTTCTTT
TRBJ1-2 . . TRBV3-1/TRBV3-2 CASSQGYGQTIYGYTF TGTGCCAGCAGCCAAGGGTATGGGCAGACCATCTATGGCTACACCTTC
TRBJ2-2 TRBD2 once TRBV18 CASSPINRGGSHTGELFF TGTGCCAGCTCACCAATTAATCGCGGCGGGAGTCACACCGGGGAGCTGTTTTTT
TRBJ2-1 TRBD2 . TRBV5-4 CASSLDGLAGGQEQFF TGTGCCAGCAGCTTGGACGGACTAGCGGGGGGGCAGGAGCAGTTCTTC
TRBJ2-1 . once TRBV5-1 CASSLALGDNEQFF TGCGCCAGCAGCTTGGCACTAGGAGACAATGAGCAGTTCTTC
TRBJ1-5 . . TRBV6-2/TRBV6-3 CASSPPSLWGREVKPQHF TGTGCCAGCAGTCCGCCCTCCCTCTGGGGGAGGGAGGTGAAGCCCCAGCATTTT
TRBJ2-1 TRBD2 few TRBV9 CASSASLRGTYNEQFF TGTGCCAGCAGCGCCTCTTTGCGGGGGACCTACAATGAGCAGTTCTTC
TRBJ2-3 . . TRBV30 CAWSLGTDTQYF TGTGCCTGGAGTCTAGGCACAGATACGCAGTATTTT
TRBJ2-3 TRBD2 . TRBV27 CASSVNRGLAGGPSTDTQYF TGTGCCAGCAGTGTTAACAGAGGACTAGCGGGAGGGCCTAGCACAGATACGCAGTATTTT
TRBJ1-2 . . TRBV19 CASHLMGGLDGYTF TGTGCCAGTCACCTCATGGGGGGTCTAGATGGCTACACCTTC
TRBJ2-7 TRBD2 . TRBV28 CASSEAGSPAPTYEQYF TGTGCCAGCAGTGAAGCGGGAAGTCCCGCGCCTACCTACGAGCAGTACTTC
TRBJ2-2 TRBD1 . TRBV9 CASTEGGTGANTGELFF TGTGCCAGCACAGAAGGGGGGACAGGGGCGAACACCGGGGAGCTGTTTTTT
TRBJ1-1 . . TRBV5-1 CASSSRTGNTEAFF TGCGCCAGCAGCTCCCGAACAGGGAACACTGAAGCTTTCTTT
TRBJ2-1 TRBD2 . TRBV18 CASSQTSGIADEQFF TGTGCCAGCTCACAAACTAGCGGGATAGCGGATGAGCAGTTCTTC
TRBJ1-2 . . TRBV28 CASSLFRSVNYGYTF TGTGCCAGCAGTTTATTCCGGAGTGTAAACTATGGCTACACCTTC
TRBJ1-5 TRBD1 once TRBV30 CAWSVDRENQPQHF TGTGCCTGGAGTGTGGACAGGGAAAATCAGCCCCAGCATTTT